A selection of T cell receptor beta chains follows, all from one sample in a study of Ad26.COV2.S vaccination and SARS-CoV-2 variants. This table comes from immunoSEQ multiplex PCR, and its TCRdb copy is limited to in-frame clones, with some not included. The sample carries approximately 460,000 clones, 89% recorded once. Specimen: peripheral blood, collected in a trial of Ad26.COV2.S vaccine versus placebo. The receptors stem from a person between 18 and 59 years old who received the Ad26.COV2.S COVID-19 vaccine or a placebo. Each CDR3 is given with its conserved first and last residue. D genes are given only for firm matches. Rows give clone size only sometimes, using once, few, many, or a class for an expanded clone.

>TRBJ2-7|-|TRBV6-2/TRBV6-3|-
TGTGCCAGCAGTTATGGGGGACCTCCCTACGAGCAGTACTTC
CASSYGGPPYEQYF
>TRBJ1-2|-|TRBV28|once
TGTGCCAGCAGTCCCCAAGGGTGGGGGTACTATGGCTACACCTTC
CASSPQGWGYYGYTF
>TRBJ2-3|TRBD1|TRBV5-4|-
TGTGCCAGCAGCCCTCAAGACAGGGGGCCTCCCGCTAGCACAGATACGCAGTATTTT
CASSPQDRGPPASTDTQYF
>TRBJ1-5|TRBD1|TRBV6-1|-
TGTGCCAGCAGTGAGTCGACAGGGGGCCTTCGATATAGCAATCAGCCCCAGCATTTT
CASSESTGGLRYSNQPQHF
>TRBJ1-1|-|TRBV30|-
TGTGCCTGGGGACATTGGGACACTGAAGCTTTCTTT
CAWGHWDTEAFF
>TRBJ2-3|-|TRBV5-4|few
TGTGCCAGCAGCGCCGACCACACAGATACGCAGTATTTT
CASSADHTDTQYF
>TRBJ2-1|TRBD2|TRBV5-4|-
TGTGCCAGCAGCTCGGGGGGGAAAAACAATGAGCAGTTCTTC
CASSSGGKNNEQFF
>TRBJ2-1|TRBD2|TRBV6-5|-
TGTGCCAGCAGTCCATCTCGACTAGCGGGGAATGAGCAGTTCTTC
CASSPSRLAGNEQFF
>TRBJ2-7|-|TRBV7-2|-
TGTGCCAGCAGCTTGGGGCCGGACTACGAGCAGTACTTC
CASSLGPDYEQYF
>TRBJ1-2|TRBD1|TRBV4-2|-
TGTGCCAGCAGCCAAGATCTGGGACAGGTATTTACCTCCGGCTACACCTTC
CASSQDLGQVFTSGYTF
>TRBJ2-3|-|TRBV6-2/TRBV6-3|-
TGTGCCAGCAGTTACTCGAGGTGGTACGGGGGGCAAGATACGCAGTATTTT
CASSYSRWYGGQDTQYF
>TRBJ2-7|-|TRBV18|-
TGTGCCAGCTCACCACCGAGGGGCCATCCCTACGAGCAGTACTTC
CASSPPRGHPYEQYF
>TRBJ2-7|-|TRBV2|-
TGTGCCAGCAGTGAACTAGTAGGCCATCTTCACGAGCAGTACTTC
CASSELVGHLHEQYF
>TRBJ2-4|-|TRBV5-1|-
TGCGCCAGCAGCTTGTACGGGAGTGTGGCCAAAAACATTCAGTACTTC
CASSLYGSVAKNIQYF
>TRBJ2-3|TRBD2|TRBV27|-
TGTGCCAGCAGTCCCCTCGGGCTAGCGGGAGTTTTGGATACGCAGTATTTT
CASSPLGLAGVLDTQYF
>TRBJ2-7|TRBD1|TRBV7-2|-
TGTGCCAGCAGCTTTTCAGGACAGGGGGCGCTTGAGCAGTACTTC
CASSFSGQGALEQYF
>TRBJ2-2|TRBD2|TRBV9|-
TGTGCCAGCAGCGGGTCGGGTAGCGGGGTTGTGCGGGAGCTGTTTTTT
CASSGSGSGVVRELFF
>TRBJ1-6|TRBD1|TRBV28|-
TGTGCCAGCAGTTTAGGAGCCGGGACAGGGCTCCGTTTCGGTCAGTCACCCCTCCACTTT
CASSLGAGTGLRFGQSPLHF
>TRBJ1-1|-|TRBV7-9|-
TGTGCCAGCAGCCCGGGGGGGACTGAAGCTTTCTTT
CASSPGGTEAFF
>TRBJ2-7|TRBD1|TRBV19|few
TGTGCCAGTAGTCGACAGGGGGCGGGTGAGCAGTACTTC
CASSRQGAGEQYF
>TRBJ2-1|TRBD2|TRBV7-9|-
TGTGCCAGCAGCCCGACTAGCGGGGTTCCGGATGAGCAGTTCTTC
CASSPTSGVPDEQFF
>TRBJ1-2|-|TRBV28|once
TGTGCCAGCAGTTTTCAGTCTGGGATCCCTCATGGCTACACCTTC
CASSFQSGIPHGYTF
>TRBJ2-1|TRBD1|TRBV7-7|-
TGTGCTAGCAGCTTAGGGACAGGACCGTACAATGAGCAGTTCTTC
CASSLGTGPYNEQFF
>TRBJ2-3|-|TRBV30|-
TGTGCCTGGAGTGTAGGGGCAGATACGCAGTATTTT
CAWSVGADTQYF
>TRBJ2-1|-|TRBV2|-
TGTGCCAGCAGTGAAGCGTCCCCCAATGAGCAGTTCTTC
CASSEASPNEQFF
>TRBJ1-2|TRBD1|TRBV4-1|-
TGCGCCAGCAGCCCCCGGGACAGTTATGGCTACACCTTC
CASSPRDSYGYTF
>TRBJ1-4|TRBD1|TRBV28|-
TGTGCCAGCAGTTTCCTCGACAGGGGGTTGGGAAAACTGTTTTTT
CASSFLDRGLGKLFF
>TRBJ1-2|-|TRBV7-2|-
TGTGCCAGCAGCTTAGTTAGGGTCAGGTCCTACAATGGCTACACCTTC
CASSLVRVRSYNGYTF
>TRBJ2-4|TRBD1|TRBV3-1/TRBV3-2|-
TGTGCCAGCAGCCAAGTTGACAGGGATGGTAACATTCAGTACTTC
CASSQVDRDGNIQYF
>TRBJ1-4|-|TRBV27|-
TGTGCCAGCAGGGCAGGAGCTCTTCACCCTGAAAAACTGTTTTTT
CASRAGALHPEKLFF
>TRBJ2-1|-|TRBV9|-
TGTGCCAGCAGCGTAGGTGGGGCGACCTACAATGAGCAGTTCTTC
CASSVGGATYNEQFF
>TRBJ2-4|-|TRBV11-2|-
TGTGCCAGCAGCTTAGCGGAAGGGTTAGCCAAAAACATTCAGTACTTC
CASSLAEGLAKNIQYF
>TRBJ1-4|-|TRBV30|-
TGTGCCTGGAGTCAGTTGGGGCCAGAGCGACATTTT
CAWSQLGPERHF
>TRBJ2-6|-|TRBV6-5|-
TGTGCCAGCAGTTACTCCTCACGGGGTGGGGCCAACGTCCTGACTTTC
CASSYSSRGGANVLTF
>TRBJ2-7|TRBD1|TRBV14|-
TGTGCCAGCAGCCGTTGGACAGGGACCTACGAGCAGTACTTC
CASSRWTGTYEQYF
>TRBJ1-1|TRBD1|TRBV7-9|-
TGTGCCAGCAGCTCCCCGACAGGGCCGGGGACTGAAGCTTTCTTT
CASSSPTGPGTEAFF
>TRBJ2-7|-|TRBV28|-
TGTGCCAGCAGTTTTAGGAGGGGACCCTACGAGCAGTACTTC
CASSFRRGPYEQYF
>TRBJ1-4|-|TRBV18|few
TGTGCCAGCTCACCTCGGGTGGCGACGAATGAAAAACTGTTTTTT
CASSPRVATNEKLFF
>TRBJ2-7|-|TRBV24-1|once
TGTGCCACCAGTGACCCCGGGGGCGAGCAGTACTTC
CATSDPGGEQYF
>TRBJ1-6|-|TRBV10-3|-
TGTGCCATCAAGACGGATTATAATTCACCCCTCCACTTT
CAIKTDYNSPLHF
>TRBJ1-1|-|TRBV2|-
TGTGCCAGCAGTGAAGATTTGAACAGGAACACTGAAGCTTTCTTT
CASSEDLNRNTEAFF
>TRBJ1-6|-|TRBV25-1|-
TGTGCCAGCAGTGCCGGCCAGGGAAAGGCTAATTCACCCCTCCACTTT
CASSAGQGKANSPLHF
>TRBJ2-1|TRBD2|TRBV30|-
TGTGCCTGGACCACTAGCGGGAGGTGGGGTGAGCAGTTCTTC
CAWTTSGRWGEQFF
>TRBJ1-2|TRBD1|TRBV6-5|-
TGTGCCAGCAGAGAGACAGGGACCTATGGCTACACCTTC
CASRETGTYGYTF
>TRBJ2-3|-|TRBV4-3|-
TGCGCCAGCAGCCAAAATCCCGGGACATCTAGCACAGATACGCAGTATTTT
CASSQNPGTSSTDTQYF
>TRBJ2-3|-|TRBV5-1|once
TGCGCCAGCAGCTTGCAAAGCACAGATACGCAGTATTTT
CASSLQSTDTQYF
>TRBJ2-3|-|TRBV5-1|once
TGCGCCAGCAGTTATCAGGGGTTTTCCACAGATACGCAGTATTTT
CASSYQGFSTDTQYF
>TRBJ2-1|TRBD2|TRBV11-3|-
TGTGCCAGCAGCTTAGAGGGGACTAGCGGGAAGAATGAGCAGTTCTTC
CASSLEGTSGKNEQFF
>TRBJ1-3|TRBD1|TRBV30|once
TGTGCCTGGAGTGTACTGGGACAGGGGATCAGAAACACCATATATTTT
CAWSVLGQGIRNTIYF
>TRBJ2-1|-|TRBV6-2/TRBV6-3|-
TGTGCCAGCAGTTACGGACTTAACAGTAATGAGCAGTTCTTC
CASSYGLNSNEQFF
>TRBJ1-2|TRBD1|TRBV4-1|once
TGCGCCAGCAGCCTAACTTTCACAGGGGCCCCGAACTATGGCTACACCTTC
CASSLTFTGAPNYGYTF
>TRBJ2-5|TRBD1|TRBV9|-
TGTGCCAGCAGCGATCGGGACAGCCACCAAGAGACCCAGTACTTC
CASSDRDSHQETQYF
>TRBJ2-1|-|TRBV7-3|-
TGTGCCAGCAGCTTAACGGGGAGCAATGAGCAGTTCTTC
CASSLTGSNEQFF
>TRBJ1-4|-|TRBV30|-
TGTGCCTGGGGGGGACAACTAAATGAAAAACTGTTTTTT
CAWGGQLNEKLFF
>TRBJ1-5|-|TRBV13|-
TGTGCCAGCAGCTTAGGCCTGGGGCGGACCAATCAGCCCCAGCATTTT
CASSLGLGRTNQPQHF